This T cell receptor (beta chain) was recorded in a study of cytomegalovirus exposure and HLA in healthy donors. Study findings and constraints: Reported results showed that the classifier diagnosed cytomegalovirus status with high specificity and sensitivity.

PCR primers comprised 60 Vbeta and 13 Jbeta primers. Here immunoSEQ multiplex PCR was the method, and the copy in TCRdb shows in-frame clones only, minus some. This sample yields tens of thousands of clones, of which more than 60% are seen a single time; 3% belongs to the top ten. Comment on this clone: What it binds is not known.

The sequencing input was PBMCs. The sequence derives from a man aged 50 or older in good health and CMV-seropositive.

In DNA form, the CDR3 reads TGTGCCATCAGTAGAATTACCGGAGGTGGAACCGGGGAGCTGTTTTTT. Encoded protein: CAISRITGGGTGELFF. The genes are TRBV10-3 and TRBJ2-2; perhaps TRBD2 as D (5 bases). This CDR3 has 16 residues. Trimming shortened V by 5 bases and J by 5 bases, and 18 bases separated the two germline ends. Germline V gene data show CDR1 as ENHRY and CDR2 as SYGVKD.